This TCR beta chain was recovered during a study of cytomegalovirus exposure and HLA in healthy donors. Study details: As an earlier analysis found, about 179 million T cells yielded approximately 100 million unique TCR beta sequences. Study outcomes and limitations: Cytomegalovirus-associated status was assigned to 164 TCR beta chains. In a later analysis, compared with equally common non-associated chains, HLA-associated beta chains were more expanded.

PCR involved 60 Vbeta and 13 Jbeta primers. The repertoire was sequenced with immunoSEQ multiplex PCR; TCRdb's copy has only in-frame clones and lacks some. The data hold 120,000 or so clones, with around four fifths observed a single time. Germline-derived CDR1 and CDR2 are SGHRS and YFSETQ. Trimming took off 4 bases at V and 3 bases at J, with 11 bases between the two ends. This CDR3 comprises 13 residues. Each donor's status was that of a healthy bone marrow donor. About this clone: Its antigen is currently unknown.

The genes are TRBV5-1 and TRBJ2-7, with D maybe TRBD2 (5 bases). The specimen was PBMCs. The source is a man aged 25 to 40 in good health and CMV-seropositive. CDR3 coding DNA: TGCGCCAGCAGCCTTGCCCGGGGCTACGAGCAGTACTTC. It encodes CASSLARGYEQYF.